Presented here are 7 T cell receptor beta chains from one specimen sequenced in a study of T cell clonality in common variable immunodeficiency (dated by TCRdb to the mid-2010s). Receptors were amplified or captured by the immunoSEQ multiplex PCR assay. TCRdb provides this immuneACCESS table in a form limited to in-frame rearrangements. Some clones are lacking; in checked studies, under half of them reflect an unresolved V gene, and why the rest are absent is not known. The table shows around 40,000 clones here, with no singletons. The ten largest clones represent around 2.1% of the sample. Sequencing input: peripheral blood mononuclear cells. All receptors derive from a person aged 18-69 years in good health.

In this sample, this clone turned up many times. The observed sequence ends 3 residues before the CDR3 terminus, with the missing tail filled in from the germline J gene. The same CDR3 is also encoded by other DNA sequences in this sample. The genes are TRBV5-4 and TRBJ1-2; D call uncertain. V dropped 3 bases and J dropped 5 bases, with 5 bases sitting between them. The CDR3 covers 11 residues. Germline V lookup: CDR1 SGHNT, CDR2 YYREEE (reference sequence). CDR3 sequence reads: CASSSGYGYTF. The DNA read from the CDR3 is TGTGCCAGCAGCTCGGGGTATGGC. Drawing the rest from reference TRBV5-4 and TRBJ1-2, the complete variable domain is ETGVTQSPTHLIKTRGQQVTLRCSSQSGHNTVSWYQQALGQGPQFIFQYYREEENGRGNFPPRFSGLQFPNYSSELNVNALELDDSALYLCASSSGYGYTFGSGTRLTVV.

This clone was recorded at least ten times. The read ends 3 residues shy of where the CDR3 ends; the end is completed using the germline J gene. The rearrangement joins TRBV20-1 to TRBJ1-5; perhaps TRBD1 as D (6 bases). This CDR3 region has 15 residues. Germline-derived CDR1 and CDR2 are DFQATT and SNEGSKA (reference sequence). With 3 bases removed from V and 3 bases from J, the gap between germline ends came to 15 bases. CDR3: CSASQVTGTNQPQHF. The CDR3 DNA, read in part, is TGCAGTGCTAGCCAGGTAACAGGGACCAATCAGCCC.

This clone was counted at least ten times. A read error may account for a junction end that differs from germline. The observed sequence ends 3 residues before the CDR3 terminus, with the missing tail filled in from the germline J gene. V is TRBV5-1 and J is TRBJ2-5, with D unclear. This CDR3 spans 12 amino acids. CDR1 is SGHRS and CDR2 is YFSETQ in the germline V gene. Partial CDR3 DNA: TGCGCCAGCAGTTTGGCACAAGAGACC. Residues: CASSLAQET. The entire CDR3 protein reads CASSLAQETQYF.

This clone was recorded a few times. A far larger clone is one nucleotide away, so this likely arose from a read error. Other DNA sequences within the sample encode an identical CDR3. Incomplete CDR3 DNA: TGTGCCAGCAGTGAAACTAGCGGGGCATACGAG. Residues: CASSETSGAYE. The whole CDR3 sequence is CASSETSGAYEQYF. The chain combines TRBV6-1 with TRBJ2-7; 10 bases are shared with TRBD2. The read is 3 residues too short to cover the CDR3 end, so that end is filled in from the germline J gene. Germline loops: CDR1 MNHNS, CDR2 SASEGT. The CDR3 covers 14 residues. V trimming: 2 bases; J trimming: 4 bases; junction bases outside the gene matches: 2.

This clone was picked up many times. The read terminates 3 residues ahead of where the CDR3 ends, so the germline J gene completes it. The V call is TRBV5-1, the J call TRBJ1-1; D perhaps matches TRBD1 (5 bases). Trimming removed 2 bases from V and 1 base from J, with 9 bases in between. The germline V gene has CDR1 SGHRS and CDR2 YFSETQ. The CDR3 has 14 amino acids. The CDR3 bases that were read are TGCGCCAGCAGCTTCCAGGGCGGGAACACTGAA. This translates into CASSFQGGNTE. The whole CDR3 region reads CASSFQGGNTEAFF. The full variable domain, in which reference TRBV5-1 and TRBJ1-1 provide the parts outside the CDR3, is KAGVTQTPRYLIKTRGQQVTLSCSPISGHRSVSWYQQTPGQGLQFLFEYFSETQRNKGNFPGRFSGRQFSNSRSEMNVSTLELGDSALYLCASSFQGGNTEAFFGQGTRLTVV.

This clone was counted ten times or more. The CDR3 is cut off 3 residues early in the read; its end comes from the germline J gene. V and J are TRBV4-2 and TRBJ2-1, with 11 bases lining up with TRBD2. With V trimmed by 6 bases and J by 5 bases, 6 bases remained unmatched. CDR3 length: 15 residues. CDR1 LGHNA and CDR2 YNFKEQ come from the germline V gene. The CDR3 region is CASRPTSGSHNEQFF. CDR3 DNA, as far as it was read: TGTGCCAGCAGACCCACTAGCGGGAGTCACAATGAG.

The table lists this clone with many counts. The read comes to an end 3 residues before the CDR3 does, leaving the germline J gene to fill in the end. The rearrangement joins TRBV2 to TRBJ2-2, with 9 bases matching TRBD2. This CDR3 has 14 residues. Germline V gene lookup returns CDR1 SNHLY and CDR2 FYNNEI. Trimming at V came to 9 bases and at J to 0 bases, leaving 2 bases not matched to a gene. The CDR3 sequence is CARREGANTGELFF. The sequenced part of the CDR3 DNA is TGTGCCAGGCGGGAGGGGGCGAACACCGGGGAG.